This T cell receptor beta chain is drawn from a study of glioma-infiltrating T cells. Study-level findings and limits: Above-expected tissue-blood divergence occurred in all gliomas, most in low-grade ones. CDR3 overlap between tissue and blood was very small.

Worth noting for this clonotype: Its antigen is still unknown.

The iRepertoire nested amplicon-rescue multiplex PCR amplified TCR alpha and beta CDR3s from RNA. Tissue mRNA or PBMC total RNA, roughly 85-450 ng, went into one-step reverse transcription and amplification. A single record per CDR3 protein comes from TCRdb applying MiXCR to the multiplex PCR reads. The repertoire holds some 90,000 distinct CDR3 sequences, about 40% seen once, with roughly two fifths in the top ten. Looked up from germline, CDR1 is MDHEN and CDR2 is SYDVKM. Trimming removed 5 bases from V and 5 bases from J; junction bases left unmatched: 12. This CDR3 has 16 residues. The sequencing sample was made of glioma tissue, nonneoplastic brain tissue, or PBMCs (not recorded which). This rearrangement joins TRBV28 to TRBJ2-3; 8 bases map to TRBD1. This TCR derives from a human donor with low-grade glioma or glioblastoma, undergoing nonglioma brain surgery, or in good health (not recorded which). For the CDR3, the DNA is TGTGCCAGCAGTCAACCGGACAGGGTGGGACGAGATACGCAGTATTTT. Encoded protein: CASSQPDRVGRDTQYF.